This T cell receptor (beta chain) was profiled in a study of shared clonotypes between healthy human individuals. The CDR3 is 14 residues long. J was trimmed by 3 bases and V by 7 bases; bases with no gene match: 6. The germline gives CDR1 LNHDA, CDR2 SQIVND (reference sequence). Only in-frame clones appear in the TCRdb table, and some are missing; sequencing was by immunoSEQ multiplex PCR. This sample yields under 1,100,000 clones, of which roughly 80% are seen a single time; 1.4% belongs to the top ten. This receptor was identified in a man aged 18 to 29 in good health. Sequenced material: memory CD4+ T cells sorted from blood. Described subset: CD45RA-negative fraction. The chain combines TRBV19 with TRBJ1-3; 7 positions match TRBD1. CDR3 sequence: CASTEDRVGNTIYF. In DNA form, the CDR3 reads TGTGCCAGTACCGAAGACAGGGTTGGAAACACCATATATTTT.